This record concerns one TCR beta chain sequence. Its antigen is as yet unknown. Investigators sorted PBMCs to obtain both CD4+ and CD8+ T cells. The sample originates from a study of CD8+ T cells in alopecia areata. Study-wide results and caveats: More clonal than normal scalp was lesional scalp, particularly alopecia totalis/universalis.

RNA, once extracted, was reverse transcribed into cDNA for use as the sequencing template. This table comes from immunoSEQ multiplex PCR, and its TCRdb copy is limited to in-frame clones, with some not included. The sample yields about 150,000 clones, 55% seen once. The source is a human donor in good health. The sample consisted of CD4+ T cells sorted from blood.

The CDR3 loop reads CASSYEFAGANVLTF. DNA of the CDR3: TGTGCCAGCAGTTACGAGTTTGCTGGGGCCAACGTCCTGACTTTC. The V gene is TRBV6-5, the J gene TRBJ2-6; no clear D gene. The CDR3 has 15 residues. V was pared by 2 bases and J by 2 bases, with 7 bases between. Germline loops: CDR1 MNHEY, CDR2 SVGAGI.